The entry that follows covers one T cell receptor (beta chain) sequence. What it recognizes is unknown. The length of the CDR3 is 15 residues. Trimming took 3 bases from V and 5 from J, leaving 17 bases between them. CDR1 and CDR2 (germline): MDHEN, SYDVKM. The data stem from a study of shared clonotypes between healthy human individuals. Data came from immunoSEQ multiplex PCR; TCRdb stores just in-frame clones and leaves some out. The repertoire holds 2.3 million or so clones, over 90% seen once, with approximately 0.4% in the top ten. Study findings and constraints: Compared with memory subsets, naive subsets generally had larger estimated richness.

The receptor's source is a man between 18 and 29 years old in good health. Some clones in this sample may be carry-over from other donors' samples. V gene TRBV28 combines with J gene TRBJ2-7; D tentatively reads TRBD1 or TRBD2 (5 bases each). The specimen sequenced was naive CD4+ T cells from PBMCs. The subset is: CD45RA+ positively selected. CDR3: CASSFGGSGSDEQYF. CDR3 in DNA: TGTGCCAGCAGTTTTGGGGGAAGTGGTTCTGACGAGCAGTACTTC.